This T cell receptor beta chain was recovered during a study of hypomethylating agent response in myelodysplastic syndrome. Whole-study context: Donors were myelodysplastic syndrome patients: 2 female, roughly nine male.

Germline CDR1 reads MDHEN; CDR2 reads SYDVKM. The CDR3 covers 13 residues. V lost 10 bases to trimming and J lost 1 base, with 13 bases between them. Some clones are missing from TCRdb's copy, which holds only in-frame ones; the method was immunoSEQ multiplex PCR. The table includes approximately 2,200 clones, 75% to 85% detected once. The starting material was bone marrow, obtained before or after starting hypomethylating agent treatment for myelodysplastic syndrome (not recorded which). This chain connects TRBV28 to TRBJ1-2, with D perhaps TRBD1 (6 bases). This clonotype was obtained from a human donor with myelodysplastic syndrome. The chain's CDR3 is CATQGHRNYGYTF. In nucleotides, the CDR3 is TGTGCCACCCAGGGACACCGTAACTATGGCTACACCTTC.